This passage covers 15 T cell receptor beta chains from one sample sequenced in a study of identical twins. MiXCR, run by TCRdb on the 5' RACE reads, gives a single entry per CDR3 protein. Among some 1,700,000 distinct CDR3 sequences, around a third were seen once, and the ten largest hold approximately 0.29%. Sequenced: cord blood. These receptors were obtained from a newborn girl in good health.

Of note for this clonotype: Germline and junction disagree at one end, which may indicate a read error. The chain uses TRBV20-1 and TRBJ1-2; D remains ambiguous. CDR3 size: 14 residues. Germline assignment: CDR1 DFQATT and CDR2 SNEGSKA (reference sequence). This CDR3 reads CSARATHTNYGHTF. CDR3 nucleotides: TGCAGTGCTAGGGCGACCCATACTAACTATGGCCACACCTTC.

This clonotype has only a few counts. V and J are TRBV12-3 or TRBV12-4 and TRBJ1-4; tentative D call: TRBD1 (5 bases). The germline V and J ends were trimmed by 1 base and 6 bases, with 6 bases remaining between them. The CDR3 has 13 amino acids. As DNA, the CDR3 is TGTGCCAGCAGTTTAGTACAGGATGAAAAACTGTTTTTT. This translates into CASSLVQDEKLFF.

This chain uses TRBV4-2 with TRBJ2-3; 9 bases match TRBD2. With 1 base clipped from V and 2 bases from J, the junction kept 4 bases outside the gene matches. CDR3 size: 16 residues. Germline lookup yields CDR1 LGHNA and CDR2 YNFKEQ. The CDR3 region is CASSQGTSAVTDTQYF. DNA of the CDR3: TGTGCCAGCAGCCAAGGGACTAGCGCGGTCACAGATACGCAGTATTTT.

The chain uses TRBV27 and TRBJ1-5; possible D gene TRBD1, 5 bases. CDR1 MNHEY and CDR2 SMNVEV come from the germline V gene (reference sequence). Trimming removed 8 bases from V and 0 bases from J, with 17 bases in between. CDR3 length: 16 residues. DNA of the CDR3: TGTGCCAGCGCCCTTCGGGGGATCTATAGCAATCAGCCCCAGCATTTT. Amino acids: CASALRGIYSNQPQHF.

There are a few counts of this clonotype. The V and J genes are TRBV15 and TRBJ2-1; TRBD2 is a possible D gene (6 bases). Germline values: CDR1 LNHNV, CDR2 YYDKDF (reference sequence). The V end was cut by 0 bases, the J end by 5 bases, with 20 bases between. This CDR3 spans 18 amino acids. CDR3 coding DNA: TGTGCCACCAGCAGAGATATGGCCCGGCGGGGTTTAAACAATGAGCAGTTCTTC. Translation: CATSRDMARRGLNNEQFF.

This chain joins TRBV20-1 and TRBJ1-5; D gene ambiguous. This CDR3 is 13 amino acids long. Trimming shortened V by 0 bases and J by 4 bases, and 7 bases separated the two germline ends. In germline, CDR1 is DFQATT, CDR2 SNEGSKA (reference sequence). The CDR3 DNA follows: TGCAGTGCTAGAGATCATTGGAATCAGCCCCAGCATTTT. Amino acid sequence: CSARDHWNQPQHF.

The chain couples TRBV2 to TRBJ1-2; D gene uncertain. The germline V gene encodes CDR1 SNHLY and CDR2 FYNNEI. V shed 3 bases and J shed 13 bases, with 12 bases lying between them. This CDR3 is built from 11 residues. The DNA of the CDR3 is TGTGCCAGCAGTGATAGGCCAGGCGTCACCTTC. Its translation: CASSDRPGVTF.

The rearrangement joins TRBV9 to TRBJ2-5, with 7 bases that match TRBD2. The CDR3 is made up of 14 amino acids. Per the germline V gene, CDR1 is SGDLS and CDR2 is YYNGEE. J was trimmed by 2 bases and V by 4 bases; bases with no gene match: 5. The CDR3 DNA is TGTGCCAGCAGCCCCGTTAGCGGGCAAGAGACCCAGTACTTC. This sequence encodes CASSPVSGQETQYF.

The genes are TRBV12-3 or TRBV12-4 and TRBJ1-2, with 7 bases aligning to TRBD1. Losses at the gene ends were 2 bases for V and 4 bases for J; bases not matched to a gene: 4. The CDR3 sequence is 14 residues long. The chain's CDR3 is CASSLKGDSYGYTF. The CDR3 bases are TGTGCCAGCAGTTTAAAGGGGGACAGCTATGGCTACACCTTC.

J is TRBJ2-1 and V is TRBV7-9, with TRBD2 identical over 12 bases. Germline lookup yields CDR1 SEHNR and CDR2 FQNEAQ (reference sequence). There are 14 residues in the CDR3. V lost 5 bases and J lost 10; bases outside the gene matches: 6. The CDR3 sequence is CASSRLAGVHEQFF. The CDR3 region has the DNA TGTGCCAGCAGCCGACTAGCGGGGGTGCACGAGCAGTTCTTC.

This clonotype occurred a few times. The V gene is TRBV30, the J gene TRBJ2-7; 7 positions agree with TRBD1. This CDR3 is 14 amino acids long. Germline trimming cut 4 bases from V and 0 bases from J; bases unmatched to any gene: 6. Germline assignment: CDR1 GTSNPN and CDR2 SVGIG (reference sequence). The CDR3 nucleotides are TGTGCCTGGATGGGGACAGTCGGCTCCTACGAGCAGTACTTC. As protein: CAWMGTVGSYEQYF.

The chain has TRBV7-9 and TRBJ2-3, with TRBD2 as a possible D gene (6 bases). V was pared by 5 bases and J by 6 bases, with 18 bases between. The germline V gene has CDR1 SEHNR and CDR2 FQNEAQ (reference sequence). CDR3 length: 15 residues. The CDR3: CASSRPGTPLDTQYF. CDR3 in DNA: TGTGCCAGCAGCAGACCCGGGACTCCGCTGGATACGCAGTATTTT.

This clonotype was counted a few times. The V gene is TRBV24-1, the J gene TRBJ2-1, with D unclear. CDR1 and CDR2 from the germline V gene are KGHDR and SFDVKD. The CDR3 contains 11 residues. V was clipped by 0 bases and J by 10 bases, with 3 bases between them. For the CDR3, the DNA is TGTGCCACCAGTGATTTGTGGGAGCAGTTCTTC. It yields the protein CATSDLWEQFF.

This clonotype was seen more than once but under ten times. The chain combines TRBV10-3 with TRBJ2-7; possible D gene TRBD2, 5 bases. Germline CDR1 ENHRY, CDR2 SYGVKD. Trimming took 0 bases from V and 3 from J, leaving 12 bases between them. The CDR3 spans 15 residues. CDR3 coding DNA: TGTGCCATCAGTGAGTCTGGGGAGAAGCACTACGAGCAGTACTTC. The encoded protein is CAISESGEKHYEQYF.

This chain uses TRBV12-3 or TRBV12-4 with TRBJ2-7; TRBD1 might be the D (5 bases). Near its end, the DNA agrees better with TRBJ2-5, so the J call may be wrong. The CDR3 extends over 14 amino acids. CDR3 coding DNA: TGTGCCAGCAGTTTTCGAAGGGGCTGGGAGACCCAGTACTTC. Amino acids: CASSFRRGWETQYF.